This TCR beta chain was documented in a study of blood T cell repertoires in COVID-19. Study-wide background: Sources were T cells, B-cell-depleted T cells, or PBMCs; the material itself was cDNA or gDNA.

CDR1 is WSHSY and CDR2 is SAAADI in the germline V gene. Trimming removed 6 bases from V and 0 bases from J, with 9 bases in between. The CDR3 runs 15 residues. Original analysis: Reference gene primer amplification yielded estimated nucleated cell counts. The data were produced by immunoSEQ multiplex PCR, yet TCRdb's version contains in-frame clones alone and is incomplete. The V and J calls and clone size come from that table; D and trimming were worked out from the DNA. The repertoire consists of over 85,000 clones, with approximately 65% occurring once and the leading ten covering 6% to 8.5%. This clone was counted only a few times.

The V call is TRBV10-2, the J call TRBJ1-6; D is unresolved. This receptor was identified in a woman aged 55-70 years with acute or convalescent COVID-19. The sequenced material came from peripheral blood. CDR3 sequence reads: CASRAESSYNSPLHF. The CDR3 DNA sequence: TGCGCCAGCAGGGCAGAATCCTCCTATAATTCACCCCTCCACTTT.